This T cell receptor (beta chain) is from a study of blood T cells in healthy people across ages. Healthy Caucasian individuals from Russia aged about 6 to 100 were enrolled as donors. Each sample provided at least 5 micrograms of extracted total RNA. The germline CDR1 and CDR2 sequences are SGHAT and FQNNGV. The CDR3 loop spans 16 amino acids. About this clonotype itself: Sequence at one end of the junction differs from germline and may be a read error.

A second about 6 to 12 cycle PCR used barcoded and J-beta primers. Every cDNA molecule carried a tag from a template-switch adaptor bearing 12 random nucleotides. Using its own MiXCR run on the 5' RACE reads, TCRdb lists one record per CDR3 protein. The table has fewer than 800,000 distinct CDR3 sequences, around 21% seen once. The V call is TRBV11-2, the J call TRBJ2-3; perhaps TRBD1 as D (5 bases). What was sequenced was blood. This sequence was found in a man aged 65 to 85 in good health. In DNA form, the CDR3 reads TGTGCCTGCAGCTATCCTCAGGGCCTATGCACAGATACGCAGTATTTT. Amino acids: CACSYPQGLCTDTQYF.